Described below is a single TCR beta chain sequence and its context. This clone was seen once. Its antigen specificity is not known. No clone much larger than this one lies a single base away; base qualities are absent. TCRbeta CDR3 regions were amplified from genomic DNA by means of the immunoSEQ Assay, a bias-controlled multiplex PCR. As for the original processing: The number of nucleated cells in each sample was estimated from the amplification of reference gene primers within the assay. To quantify the absolute abundance of each unique TCRbeta CDR3 rearrangement, sequence reads were collapsed and filtered. Productive Simpson clonality was computed per sample as the square root of Simpson's diversity index over productive rearrangements. TCRdb carries this immuneACCESS record with in-frame sequences only. Its versions omit some clonotypes, under half of them owing to an unresolved V gene in the studies checked, with the rest unexplained. The V and J calls and the clone size are those of that table, but D and trimming were determined from the DNA. Present in this sample are under 300,000 clones, 84% of which were seen just once. In total, the top ten clones hold under 2.5% of the sample.

This sample was taken from a study of blood T cell repertoires in COVID-19 (dated by TCRdb to the early 2020s). Regarding the complete study: Samples from collaborators originated in the United States, Italy and Spain and spanned both the acute and convalescent phases of COVID-19. The material from the prospective study consisted of cDNA or gDNA derived from T cells, B-cell-depleted T cells, or PBMCs. The dataset comprised deeply sampled blood TCRbeta repertoires from subjects exposed to, actively infected with, or recovered from COVID-19. The repertoires were released in a freely available public database meant as a resource for research on the immune response to SARS-CoV-2. Samples were obtained from the ongoing ImmuneRACE study (first 160 participants) and from about 1,300 subjects provided by 6 global collaborators. The sample metadata nearly always contained a de-identified subject ID, COVID-19 status, age in years and sex. Where available, HLA class I and class II types were taken from metadata supplied by the sample provider and were not determined by assay-based typing.

Points the paper makes about the study in general: How much clinical and demographic metadata was included differed by source and by participant, and the metadata was provided uncurated.

V and J are truncated by 8 bases and 2 bases respectively, leaving an intervening sequence of 10 bases. The germline V gene supplies CDR1 ENHRY and CDR2 SYGVKD. The cysteine opens and the phenylalanine closes a CDR3 of 13 amino acids. Kept here is only the CDR3 DNA, which spans 39 bases and is read in frame from base 1. Samples from volunteer blood donors who had recovered from COVID-19 were contributed by a second Seattle source. Each collaborating institution followed its own protocols to collect whole blood in K2EDTA tubes. For TCRbeta analysis, collaborators shipped samples as frozen whole blood, isolated PBMCs, or DNA extracted from either of those sample types.

This TCR came from a man aged 35 to 55 who had recovered from COVID-19. Sequencing used peripheral blood. Rearrangement joined TRBV10-3 to TRBJ1-3; D gene: possibly TRBD1, on 6 matching bases. The nucleotides are TGTGCCATCGGGGGCCCGGCTGGAAACACCATATATTTT. Its coded protein is CAIGGPAGNTIYF.